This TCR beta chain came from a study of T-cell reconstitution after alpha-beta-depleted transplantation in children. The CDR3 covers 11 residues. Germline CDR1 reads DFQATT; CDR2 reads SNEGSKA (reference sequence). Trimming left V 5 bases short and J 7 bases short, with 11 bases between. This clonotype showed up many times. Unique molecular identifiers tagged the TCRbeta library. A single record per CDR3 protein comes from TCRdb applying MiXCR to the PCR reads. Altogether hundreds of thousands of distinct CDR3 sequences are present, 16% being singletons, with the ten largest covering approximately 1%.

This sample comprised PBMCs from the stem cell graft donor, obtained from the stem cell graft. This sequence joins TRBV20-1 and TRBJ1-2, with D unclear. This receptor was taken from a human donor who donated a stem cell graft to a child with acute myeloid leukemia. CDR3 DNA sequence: TGCAGTGCTTTTCGGGATGGTGGCTACACCTTC. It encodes CSAFRDGGYTF.